The sequence of this T cell receptor (beta chain) was determined in a study of OX40 agonist ivuxolimab in advanced cancers. Study-level information: Patients received ivuxolimab, an intravenous treatment, every 2 weeks at 0.01 to 10 mg/kg. Having had anti-PD-1, anti-PD-L1 or anti-CTLA-4 therapy before was allowed, and roughly 39% had some. Patients achieving partial responses numbered three: one hepatocellular carcinoma case and two cutaneous melanoma cases. Age averaged around 59 years (range about 20 to 80), and more than 80% were male.

Sequencing was performed with immunoSEQ multiplex PCR; in TCRdb, only in-frame clones are kept and a portion is missing. Among over 60,000 clones, 91% were seen once, and the ten largest hold around 1.8%. There are 14 residues in the CDR3. Germline-derived CDR1 and CDR2 are MNHNS and SASEGT. V shed 5 bases, J shed 1 base, and the junction held 3 bases outside the gene matches. This chain uses TRBV6-1 with TRBJ2-3; TRBD2 aligns across 7 bases. The sequence derives from an adult with an advanced solid tumor such as melanoma, head and neck, liver or kidney cancer. This material consisted of CD4+ or CD8+ T cells sorted from blood, taken in a trial of the OX40 agonist ivuxolimab. The CDR3 DNA reads as TGTGCCAGCAGTCAGGGAGGGGGCACAGATACGCAGTATTTT. This translates into CASSQGGGTDTQYF.